The rows below give T cell receptor beta chains drawn from one sample of a study of immune cell composition in non-small cell lung cancer. Method: immunoSEQ multiplex PCR; TCRdb's copy keeps in-frame clones and lacks some. The table includes about 2,200 clones, 69% detected once. Input material: non-adjacent lung tissue. The receptors stem from a human donor with non-small cell lung cancer. Both conserved end residues are part of each CDR3.

j_gene: TRBJ2-7; v_gene: TRBV5-6; CDR3aa: CASSLGRTSRNF
j_gene: TRBJ1-1; v_gene: TRBV5-6; CDR3aa: CASSLPGTGNTEAFF
j_gene: TRBJ2-1; v_gene: TRBV2; CDR3aa: CASKLEGLVLPNEQFF
j_gene: TRBJ2-5; v_gene: TRBV13; CDR3aa: CASSERLGWETQYF
j_gene: TRBJ2-5; v_gene: TRBV7-9; CDR3aa: CASSFGQRRWETQYF
j_gene: TRBJ1-4; v_gene: TRBV7-3; CDR3aa: CASSRARDEKLFF
j_gene: TRBJ2-7; v_gene: TRBV28; CDR3aa: CASSLNFGGAEQYF
j_gene: TRBJ1-2; v_gene: TRBV21-1; CDR3aa: CARIRGGSNYGYTF
j_gene: TRBJ2-7; v_gene: TRBV19; CDR3aa: CASSIARAYEQYF
j_gene: TRBJ2-2; v_gene: TRBV6-6; CDR3aa: CASSWAGGTGELFF
j_gene: TRBJ1-6; v_gene: TRBV7-6; CDR3aa: CASSPRGDRSPLHF
j_gene: TRBJ2-2; v_gene: TRBV5-4; CDR3aa: CASSPAGTRDFGGELFF
j_gene: TRBJ2-7; v_gene: TRBV5-1; CDR3aa: CASSLESGGAGEQYF
j_gene: TRBJ2-7; v_gene: TRBV7-9; CDR3aa: CASSLGQEGGEQYF
j_gene: TRBJ2-7; v_gene: TRBV7-2; CDR3aa: CASSPGQGPYEQYF
j_gene: TRBJ1-2; v_gene: TRBV18; CDR3aa: CASSPRGGEDHYGYTF
j_gene: TRBJ1-2; v_gene: TRBV29-1; CDR3aa: CSVERGEICTF
j_gene: TRBJ1-2; v_gene: TRBV7-9; CDR3aa: CASSPGTGGYGYTF
j_gene: TRBJ1-6; v_gene: TRBV5-6; CDR3aa: CASSLAGGVDSPLHF
j_gene: TRBJ1-2; v_gene: TRBV29-1; CDR3aa: CSVEAQGVSGYTF
j_gene: TRBJ1-1; v_gene: TRBV18; CDR3aa: CASSPLPDRGNTEAFF
j_gene: TRBJ1-2; v_gene: TRBV6-6; CDR3aa: CASSYQPRYYGYTF
j_gene: TRBJ2-5; v_gene: TRBV11-1; CDR3aa: CASSVPGGETQYF
j_gene: TRBJ2-1; v_gene: TRBV7-3; CDR3aa: CASSLHGGVGQGRDEQFF